This is a list of T cell receptor beta chains from one sample in a study of CD8 T cells in ankylosing spondylitis. TCRdb reprocessed the 5' RACE reads via MiXCR and lists one record per CDR3 protein. The profile covers 45,000 or so distinct CDR3 sequences, with around 10% appearing a single time and approximately 1.5% taken by the ten largest. The sample comprised blood, either unsorted or a sorted T cell fraction (not recorded which). These receptors all come from a male donor with ankylosing spondylitis or in good health (not recorded which). Each CDR3 is given with its conserved first and last residue. The D gene is left open where the match is weak. Clone size is given for some rows only: seen once, a few or many times, or a class if the clone is expanded.

DNA: TGTGCCAGCAGTTTACAGGCAGACTACGAGCAGTACTTC
CDR3: CASSLQADYEQYF
J: TRBJ2-7
V: TRBV27
size: many
D: NA

DNA: TGTGCCACCCACAGGGCGTTTAACTATGGCTACACCTTC
CDR3: CATHRAFNYGYTF
J: TRBJ1-2
V: TRBV11-3
size: many
D: NA

DNA: TGCGCCAGCAGCTTGGACAGGGGATCGTATTCACCCCTCCACTTT
CDR3: CASSLDRGSYSPLHF
J: TRBJ1-6
V: TRBV5-1
size: many
D: TRBD1

DNA: TGTGCCAGCTCAGAAATGGGGACAGGGGGCTACGAGCAGTACTTC
CDR3: CASSEMGTGGYEQYF
J: TRBJ2-7
V: TRBV18
size: few
D: TRBD1

DNA: TGTGCCAGCACCACAGAGGGGCAACAAGAGACCCAGTACTTC
CDR3: CASTTEGQQETQYF
J: TRBJ2-5
V: TRBV6-1
size: many
D: NA

DNA: TGTGCCATCAGTGATCCCGGGGGGGCTAAAGAGACCCAGTACTTC
CDR3: CAISDPGGAKETQYF
J: TRBJ2-5
V: TRBV10-3
size: many
D: TRBD2

DNA: TGTGCCAGCAGTTTAGCGGGACAGCCCCCCATTTACGAGCAGTACTTC
CDR3: CASSLAGQPPIYEQYF
J: TRBJ2-7
V: TRBV12-3/TRBV12-4
size: many
D: TRBD1

DNA: TGTGCCAGCGGCCCCGGGTCTCGGTACGAGCAGTACTTC
CDR3: CASGPGSRYEQYF
J: TRBJ2-7
V: TRBV4-2
size: NA
D: NA

DNA: TGTGCCATCACACCAGGGGCGAGGACTGAAGCTTTCTTT
CDR3: CAITPGARTEAFF
J: TRBJ1-1
V: TRBV10-3
size: NA
D: NA

DNA: TGCGCCAGCAGAATCCAAGGGGCATACGAGCAGTACTTC
CDR3: CASRIQGAYEQYF
J: TRBJ2-7
V: TRBV5-1
size: many
D: NA

DNA: TGTGCCAGCACCCCAGGCAGCTCCTACAATGAGCAGTTCTTC
CDR3: CASTPGSSYNEQFF
J: TRBJ2-1
V: TRBV12-3/TRBV12-4
size: many
D: NA

DNA: TGTGCCAGCAGCCAAGATTTGGGGAGAACCTACAATGAGCAGTTCTTC
CDR3: CASSQDLGRTYNEQFF
J: TRBJ2-1
V: TRBV3-1
size: few
D: NA

DNA: TGTGCCATCAGTGAGAGAGGTGGTGGACAGGGCAACACTGAAGCTTTCTTT
CDR3: CAISERGGGQGNTEAFF
J: TRBJ1-1
V: TRBV10-3
size: NA
D: TRBD1

DNA: TGTGCCAGCAGCTTAGCGTACAGGGACTGGGGCGAAAATGGCTACACCTTC
CDR3: CASSLAYRDWGENGYTF
J: TRBJ1-2
V: TRBV7-8
size: few
D: NA

DNA: TGTGCCAGCAGTAAGACTAGCGGGGGAATCCAAGAGACCCAGTACTTC
CDR3: CASSKTSGGIQETQYF
J: TRBJ2-5
V: TRBV12-3/TRBV12-4
size: many
D: TRBD2

DNA: TGTGCCACCCATCGAAACTCGGGGACACCGAGGAACACTGAAGCTTTCTTT
CDR3: CATHRNSGTPRNTEAFF
J: TRBJ1-1
V: TRBV19
size: few
D: NA

DNA: TGTGCCAGCAGAGACAGCTTGTTGAATTATGGCTACACCTTC
CDR3: CASRDSLLNYGYTF
J: TRBJ1-2
V: TRBV2
size: once
D: NA

DNA: TGCGCCAGCAGCCCAGGGGTTGAGAACACTGAAGCTTTCTTT
CDR3: CASSPGVENTEAFF
J: TRBJ1-1
V: TRBV5-1
size: NA
D: NA

DNA: TGTGCCAGCAGTTTGAGGGCCGACGTCGCCAACGAGCAGTACTTC
CDR3: CASSLRADVANEQYF
J: TRBJ2-7
V: TRBV28
size: many
D: NA

DNA: TGTGCCAGCAGTGCGGGAGCGGGCCCCTACGAGCAGTACTTC
CDR3: CASSAGAGPYEQYF
J: TRBJ2-7
V: TRBV6-4
size: few
D: NA

DNA: TGTGCCACGGCGGGACAGGCAACCTACGAGCAGTACTTC
CDR3: CATAGQATYEQYF
J: TRBJ2-7
V: TRBV2
size: NA
D: TRBD1

DNA: TGTGCCTGCAGGGGCTCCTATAATTCACCCCTCCACTTT
CDR3: CACRGSYNSPLHF
J: TRBJ1-6
V: TRBV30
size: few
D: NA

DNA: TGTGCCAGTATGGGCCAGTCCTCCTACAATGAGCAGTTCTTC
CDR3: CASMGQSSYNEQFF
J: TRBJ2-1
V: TRBV12-3/TRBV12-4
size: many
D: NA

DNA: TGCGCCAGCAGCCCGCCTTCAGCTAACTATGGCTACACCTTC
CDR3: CASSPPSANYGYTF
J: TRBJ1-2
V: TRBV5-1
size: many
D: NA

DNA: TGTGCCAGCAGCCTGCCAGGGATAGATGGCTACAATGAGCAGTTCTTC
CDR3: CASSLPGIDGYNEQFF
J: TRBJ2-1
V: TRBV5-6
size: many
D: NA

DNA: TGTGCCAGCAGCCAAGATAGCCGCCGGAACACCGGGGAGCTGTTTTTT
CDR3: CASSQDSRRNTGELFF
J: TRBJ2-2
V: TRBV4-2
size: many
D: NA

DNA: TGTGCCAGCAGTTTATTCGGGACAGGGGTCTATGGCTACACCTTC
CDR3: CASSLFGTGVYGYTF
J: TRBJ1-2
V: TRBV27
size: NA
D: TRBD1

DNA: TGTGCCAGCAGTTACTCAGGCGGTGATAGCAATCAGCCCCAGCATTTT
CDR3: CASSYSGGDSNQPQHF
J: TRBJ1-5
V: TRBV6-5
size: many
D: NA

DNA: TGCAGCGCCGAGCCTATGAACACTGAAGCTTTCTTT
CDR3: CSAEPMNTEAFF
J: TRBJ1-1
V: TRBV29-1
size: many
D: NA

DNA: TGTGCCAGCAGTTACTTTCCCCAGACCCCACCCTACGAGCAGTACTTC
CDR3: CASSYFPQTPPYEQYF
J: TRBJ2-7
V: TRBV6-5
size: many
D: NA

DNA: TGCAGCGTTGATCCTAGCGGGGCCCCCGGGACCCAGTACTTC
CDR3: CSVDPSGAPGTQYF
J: TRBJ2-5
V: TRBV29-1
size: many
D: TRBD2

DNA: TGCGCCAGCAGCTTCCAGGCCCCAAGCACAGATACGCAGTATTTT
CDR3: CASSFQAPSTDTQYF
J: TRBJ2-3
V: TRBV5-1
size: many
D: NA

DNA: TGTGCCAGCAGCCCGACAGTCTATAGCAATCAGCCCCAGCATTTT
CDR3: CASSPTVYSNQPQHF
J: TRBJ1-5
V: TRBV12-3/TRBV12-4
size: NA
D: NA

DNA: TGTGCCAGCAGTTACTCGTTCAGGGCCGGCGAGCCCCAGCATTTT
CDR3: CASSYSFRAGEPQHF
J: TRBJ1-5
V: TRBV6-5
size: many
D: NA

DNA: TGTGCCACCAGCGACGTCCTAAGTTGGTACACTGAAGCTTTCTTT
CDR3: CATSDVLSWYTEAFF
J: TRBJ1-1
V: TRBV15
size: many
D: NA

DNA: TGTGCCTGGAGAGGGGGTAACACCGGGGAGCTGTTTTTT
CDR3: CAWRGGNTGELFF
J: TRBJ2-2
V: TRBV30
size: once
D: NA

DNA: TGCGCCAGCAGCCAAGATACAGCTGTAGGGGTGCGTGAGACCCAGTACTTC
CDR3: CASSQDTAVGVRETQYF
J: TRBJ2-5
V: TRBV4-1
size: NA
D: NA

DNA: TGCAGCGTTGTCCCAGGGAGCTCCTACAATGAGCAGTTCTTC
CDR3: CSVVPGSSYNEQFF
J: TRBJ2-1
V: TRBV29-1
size: many
D: NA

DNA: TGCAGCGTAGGGAGACAGGTTAACAATGAGCAGTTCTTC
CDR3: CSVGRQVNNEQFF
J: TRBJ2-1
V: TRBV29-1
size: many
D: NA

DNA: TGCGCCAGCAGCTTGGGACCGACACCGGATACGCAGTATTTT
CDR3: CASSLGPTPDTQYF
J: TRBJ2-3
V: TRBV5-1
size: NA
D: NA

DNA: TGTGCCAGCAGCTTGGGCGGGGGGGCCTTAGAGACCCAGTACTTC
CDR3: CASSLGGGALETQYF
J: TRBJ2-5
V: TRBV7-7
size: many
D: TRBD2

DNA: TGTGCCTGCAGTTTCAGGGCCTCGGACGGTAGCTCCTACAATGAGCAGTTCTTC
CDR3: CACSFRASDGSSYNEQFF
J: TRBJ2-1
V: TRBV12-3/TRBV12-4
size: NA
D: NA

DNA: TGCGCCAGCCAGGACCCCGGAGGTACTGAAGCTTTCTTT
CDR3: CASQDPGGTEAFF
J: TRBJ1-1
V: TRBV5-1
size: many
D: NA

DNA: TGTGCCAGCGATCAGGGTCTGACTGAAGCTTTCTTT
CDR3: CASDQGLTEAFF
J: TRBJ1-1
V: TRBV2
size: few
D: NA

DNA: TGTGCCACCAGCAGACTTCTAACAGGGGTGTTGAACACCGGGGAGCTGTTTTTT
CDR3: CATSRLLTGVLNTGELFF
J: TRBJ2-2
V: TRBV15
size: many
D: TRBD1

DNA: TGTGCCAGCATGGGGAGGGGCTTTGGGAATCAGCCCCAGCATTTT
CDR3: CASMGRGFGNQPQHF
J: TRBJ1-5
V: TRBV12-3/TRBV12-4
size: many
D: NA

DNA: TGTGCCATCGGACAGGCGGCCTACGAGCAGTACTTC
CDR3: CAIGQAAYEQYF
J: TRBJ2-7
V: TRBV10-3
size: medium-sized
D: TRBD1

DNA: TGTGCCAGCAGTCCCGGGACAGGGGGCTATGGGGCCAACGTCCTGACTTTC
CDR3: CASSPGTGGYGANVLTF
J: TRBJ2-6
V: TRBV6-1
size: many
D: TRBD1

DNA: TGTGCCAGCAGCCTGATAAGGAACCATGAAAAACTGTTTTTT
CDR3: CASSLIRNHEKLFF
J: TRBJ1-4
V: TRBV7-6
size: few
D: NA

DNA: TGTGCCAGCAGTCTGAAGCGGGGGGGTAACAATGAGCAGTTCTTC
CDR3: CASSLKRGGNNEQFF
J: TRBJ2-1
V: TRBV12-3/TRBV12-4
size: many
D: TRBD2

DNA: TGCAGCGTTAAAGTTTACGGTGGAGTTGACATCGGCTACACCTTC
CDR3: CSVKVYGGVDIGYTF
J: TRBJ1-2
V: TRBV29-1
size: many
D: NA

DNA: TGTGCCAGCAGTCAGGAGGCGACTGGAAACACCATATATTTT
CDR3: CASSQEATGNTIYF
J: TRBJ1-3
V: TRBV2
size: NA
D: NA

DNA: TGTGCCAGCAGCTCCGGGACCTTACAGCCCCAGCATTTT
CDR3: CASSSGTLQPQHF
J: TRBJ1-5
V: TRBV12-3/TRBV12-4
size: NA
D: NA

DNA: TGTGCCAGCAGTCCTACCGGGACAGTAGAGCCCCAGCATTTT
CDR3: CASSPTGTVEPQHF
J: TRBJ1-5
V: TRBV6-2/TRBV6-3
size: few
D: TRBD1

DNA: TGTGCCAGCAGCCCCGTGAGCAGGGGGAATCTTTCACCCCTCCACTTT
CDR3: CASSPVSRGNLSPLHF
J: TRBJ1-6
V: TRBV5-6
size: many
D: TRBD1

DNA: TGCAGCCTCGGGACAGGGTTCGACGAGCAGTACTTC
CDR3: CSLGTGFDEQYF
J: TRBJ2-7
V: TRBV20-1
size: many
D: TRBD1

DNA: TGCGCCAGCAGCTTGAATCTAGCCGGCTCTGGAAACACCATATATTTT
CDR3: CASSLNLAGSGNTIYF
J: TRBJ1-3
V: TRBV5-1
size: NA
D: NA

DNA: TGTGCCACCAGCAGTTCCAGACTTAATGAAAAACTGTTTTTT
CDR3: CATSSSRLNEKLFF
J: TRBJ1-4
V: TRBV15
size: many
D: NA

DNA: TGCGCCAGCAGCCCCCCTCTAGCGGGGTCCACCCGGGAGCTGTTTTTT
CDR3: CASSPPLAGSTRELFF
J: TRBJ2-2
V: TRBV5-1
size: many
D: TRBD2